The clone carrying this TCR beta chain has a handful of counts. V dropped 4 bases and J dropped 1; count of bases not matched to a gene: 3. The CDR3 length is 15 residues. The germline CDR1 and CDR2 sequences are SGHDN and FVKESK. As handled by the study authors: Amplification from reference gene primers served as the basis for estimated nucleated cell counts. Clones were read by immunoSEQ multiplex PCR, and TCRdb kept only the in-frame ones, dropping some. The V and J calls and the clone size are those of that table, but D and trimming were determined from the DNA. The sample gives 75,000 to 95,000 clones, around four fifths of which show up once; about 20% is in the top ten. The sample comes from a study of blood T cell repertoires in COVID-19. Across the whole study: The study drew acute and convalescent COVID-19 samples from the United States, Italy and Spain. T cells, B-cell-depleted T cells, or PBMCs supplied cDNA or gDNA.

Specimen: peripheral blood. The source of this sequence is a man aged 80 or over with active or convalescent COVID-19. The V and J genes are TRBV14 and TRBJ2-1; 8 bases match TRBD2. The CDR3 reads CASSPIAGSYNEQFF. The CDR3 DNA follows: TGTGCCAGCAGCCCTATAGCGGGGTCCTACAATGAGCAGTTCTTC.